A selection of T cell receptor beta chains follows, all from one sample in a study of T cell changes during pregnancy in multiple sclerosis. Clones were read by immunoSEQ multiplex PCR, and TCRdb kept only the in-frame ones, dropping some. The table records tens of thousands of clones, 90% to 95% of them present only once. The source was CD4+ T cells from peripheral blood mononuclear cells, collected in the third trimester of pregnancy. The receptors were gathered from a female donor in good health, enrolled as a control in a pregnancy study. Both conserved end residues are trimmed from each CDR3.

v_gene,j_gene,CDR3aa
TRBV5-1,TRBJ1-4,ASSFNPGMGTNEKLF
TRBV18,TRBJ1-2,ASWAGTGGLDYGYT
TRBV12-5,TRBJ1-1,ASGQDRRPFGTEAF
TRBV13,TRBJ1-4,ASSPGGPNEKLF
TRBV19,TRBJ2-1,ASSIWDRTHNEQF
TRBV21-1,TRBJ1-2,AIGRRGLYGYT
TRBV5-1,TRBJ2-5,ASSLQGPQETQY
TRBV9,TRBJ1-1,ASSAFDRHLENTEAF
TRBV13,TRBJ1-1,ASSLGGRGVTEAF
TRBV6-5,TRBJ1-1,ASSYSPGPTEAF
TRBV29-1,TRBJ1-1,SVGLGGDTEAF
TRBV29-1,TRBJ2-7,SARDRGQNEQY
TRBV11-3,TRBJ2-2,ASSLSILAGGQNTGELF
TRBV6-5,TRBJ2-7,ASNGPGGYEQY
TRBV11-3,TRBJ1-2,ASSLAEYGYT
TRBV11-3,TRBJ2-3,ASSLPLPSGGPSTDTQY
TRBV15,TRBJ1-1,ATSRDPKGGTEAF
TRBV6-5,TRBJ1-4,ASSWNERTGEKLF
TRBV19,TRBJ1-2,ASSIEVAAGYT
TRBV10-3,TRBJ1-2,AISDRGRVYGYT
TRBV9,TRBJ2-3,ASSVAWGGYTDTQY
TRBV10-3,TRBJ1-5,AISEGQRREPQH
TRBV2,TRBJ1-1,ASSPRVEAF
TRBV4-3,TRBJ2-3,ASSQDLGTRTDTQY
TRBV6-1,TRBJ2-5,ASRRDRGETQY
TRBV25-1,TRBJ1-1,ASSSRGDTEAF